The 23 T cell receptor beta chains below come from one sample, sequenced in a study of human T cells and chemical hapten exposure. TCRdb ran MiXCR on the RACE reads and lists one entry per CDR3 protein. The profile covers about 84,000 distinct CDR3 sequences, with roughly a tenth appearing a single time and less than 5% taken by the ten largest. Stated time point: patch test 2, 6 weeks after DPC sensitization. Regarding treatment: therapeutic diphenylcyclopropenone sensitization with weekly scalp DPC. Source: whole blood, taken in connection with sensitization to the hapten diphenylcyclopropenone (DPC). These receptors were taken from a woman in her 50s with alopecia areata. Some clones in this sample may be carry-over from other donors' samples.

The chain couples TRBV7-2 to TRBJ2-1; 12 positions match TRBD1. The CDR3 is 16 residues long. V shed 0 bases, J shed 7 bases, and the junction held 4 bases outside the gene matches. Germline V gives CDR1 SGHTA, CDR2 FQGNSA. The DNA of the CDR3 is TGTGCCAGCAGCTTAGCCGGGACAGGGGGCTGGAATGAGCAGTTCTTC. Translation gives CASSLAGTGGWNEQFF.

This clonotype was found many times. This sequence joins TRBV6-1 and TRBJ2-1, with 8 bases aligning to TRBD1. Germline V lookup: CDR1 MNHNS, CDR2 SASEGT. Trimming at V came to 8 bases and at J to 5 bases, leaving 11 bases not matched to a gene. The CDR3 consists of 15 residues. The DNA of the CDR3 is TGTGCCAGCTCTCTTGAGAGACAGGGGAACAATGAGCAGTTCTTC. Translating gives CASSLERQGNNEQFF.

The J gene is TRBJ2-1, the V gene TRBV6-2 or TRBV6-3; D possibly matches TRBD1 or TRBD2 (5 bases each). The CDR3 runs to 12 residues. Germline V gene lookup returns CDR1 MNHEY and CDR2 SVGEGT. The V end was cut by 5 bases, the J end by 8 bases, with 10 bases between. The CDR3 is CASSVQGDEQFF. In DNA, the CDR3 is TGTGCCAGCAGTGTTCAGGGAGATGAGCAGTTCTTC.

This clonotype was detected many times. The V call is TRBV16, the J call TRBJ1-2; unclear D gene. The ends were cut back, 5 bases at V and 7 bases at J, with 17 bases in the middle. The germline gives CDR1 KGHSY, CDR2 FQNENV. The CDR3 sequence is 14 residues long. This chain's CDR3 is CASSYSTGFSGYTF. Written as DNA, the CDR3 is TGTGCCAGCAGCTACTCCACGGGTTTCAGTGGCTACACCTTC.

The table lists this clonotype with a few counts. As DNA, the CDR3 is TGTGCCAGCAGCTTCCAGGGGATTGAGGCCCAGTACTTC. Protein sequence: CASSFQGIEAQYF. V and J are TRBV5-4 and TRBJ2-5; D possibly corresponds to TRBD1 (6 bases). The germline V gene encodes CDR1 SGHNT and CDR2 YYREEE (reference sequence). V gave up 2 bases and J gave up 9 bases, with 14 bases separating them. The CDR3 is 13 amino acids.

This clonotype occurred a few times. The chain carries TRBV5-1 and TRBJ2-7; 7 nucleotides match TRBD1. The CDR3 covers 15 residues. V was clipped by 3 bases and J by 3 bases; unmatched bases: 9. Germline assignment: CDR1 SGHRS and CDR2 YFSETQ. This chain's CDR3 is CASSSRDSFYYEQYF. The CDR3 nucleotides read TGCGCCAGCAGCTCCCGGGACAGCTTTTACTACGAGCAGTACTTC.

This clonotype has a count of ten or more. The J gene is TRBJ1-1, the V gene TRBV20-1; no firm D call. V was shortened by 3 bases and J by 8 bases, with 7 bases between the two germline ends. CDR1 DFQATT and CDR2 SNEGSKA come from the germline V gene (reference sequence). The CDR3 is 10 amino acids. In DNA form, the CDR3 reads TGCAGTGCTAGCCGGGAAGAAGCTTTCTTT. It translates to CSASREEAFF.

The V call is TRBV7-6, the J call TRBJ2-1; 7 positions match TRBD2. Germline-derived CDR1 and CDR2 are SGHVS and FNYEAQ. The CDR3 runs 18 residues. The junction had 12 bases not matched to a gene; V was cut back by 1 base and J by 3 bases. CDR3 coding DNA: TGTGCCAGCAGCTTAGTGAGGCGGGAGTCTCAGTTCTACAATGAGCAGTTCTTC. It is translated as CASSLVRRESQFYNEQFF.

This clonotype was found a few times. This chain joins TRBV6-2 or TRBV6-3 and TRBJ1-1, with a tentative D call TRBD1 (5 bases). Germline lookup yields CDR1 MNHEY and CDR2 SVGEGT. The CDR3 covers 15 residues. The V gene lost 2 bases and the J gene lost 1 base, with 11 bases spanning the gap. DNA of the CDR3: TGTGCCAGCAGTTACGGTGGGGGAAAGAACACTGAAGCTTTCTTT. Translated, it gives CASSYGGGKNTEAFF.

This clonotype was seen only a few times. The rearrangement uses TRBV7-9 and TRBJ2-7; the match to TRBD1 covers 8 bases. V lost 6 bases to trimming and J lost 0 bases; unmatched junction nucleotides: 7. Per germline, CDR1 SEHNR and CDR2 FQNEAQ (reference sequence). The CDR3 runs to 15 residues. CDR3 sequence reads: CASSSTGAYSYEQYF. CDR3 coding DNA: TGTGCCAGCAGTTCGACAGGGGCCTACTCCTACGAGCAGTACTTC.

This clonotype appeared many times. The genes are TRBV25-1 and TRBJ2-7; D not certain. The CDR3 consists of 12 residues. The V gene's germline CDR1 is MGHDK and CDR2 SYGVNS. Deletions cut 2 bases from V and 3 bases from J, with 5 bases between. CDR3 in DNA: TGTGCCAGCAGTGAAGATCTCTACGAGCAGTACTTC. Translated: CASSEDLYEQYF.

This clonotype came up many times. CDR3 DNA sequence: TGTGCCAGCTCACGGGGACTAGCGGGGTTGGTATCCTACAATGAGCAGTTCTTC. Its protein is CASSRGLAGLVSYNEQFF. V usage is TRBV18 and J usage is TRBJ2-1; 13 bases map to TRBD2. This CDR3 is built from 18 residues. The V gene's germline CDR1 is KGHSH and CDR2 LQKENI. V was pared by 4 bases and J by 1 base, with 7 bases of the junction left unmatched. Full variable domain (rest looked up from reference TRBV18 and TRBJ2-1): NAGVMQNPRHLVRRRGQEARLRCSPMKGHSHVYWYRQLPEEGLKFMVYLQKENIIDESGMPKERFSAEFPKEGPSILRIQQVVRGDSAAYFCASSRGLAGLVSYNEQFFGPGTRLTVL.

The table lists this clonotype with many counts. The V gene is TRBV29-1, the J gene TRBJ2-5; TRBD1 aligns across 8 bases. Germline-derived CDR1 and CDR2 are SQVTM and ANQGSEA. The CDR3 runs to 13 residues. Trimming took 7 bases from V and 1 from J; bases not matched to a gene: 5. The CDR3: CSADRGIQETQYF. CDR3 sequence (DNA): TGCAGCGCTGACAGGGGAATCCAAGAGACCCAGTACTTC.

This clonotype was observed many times. This chain links TRBV6-1 with TRBJ2-1, with 7 nucleotides matching TRBD1. J gave up 8 bases and V 5 bases, and 6 bases lay outside the gene matches. The CDR3 is 13 amino acids. Germline-derived CDR1 and CDR2 are MNHNS and SASEGT. Written as DNA, the CDR3 is TGTGCCAGCAGTTTGGACAGGAGCGATGAGCAGTTCTTC. It translates to CASSLDRSDEQFF.

V usage is TRBV2 and J usage is TRBJ2-7, with 13 bases that match TRBD2. Trimming took 0 bases from V and 3 from J; bases not matched to a gene: 2. Germline V lookup: CDR1 SNHLY, CDR2 FYNNEI. CDR3 length: 16 residues. CDR3 in DNA: TGTGCCAGCAGTGAAGCGGGACTAGCGGGACTCTACGAGCAGTACTTC. This gives the protein CASSEAGLAGLYEQYF.

This clonotype was picked up many times. The rearrangement joins TRBV20-1 to TRBJ2-7; D not certain. Germline V gene lookup returns CDR1 DFQATT and CDR2 SNEGSKA (reference sequence). The CDR3 runs 13 residues. The germline V and J ends were trimmed by 0 bases and 2 bases, with 8 bases remaining between them. DNA of the CDR3: TGCAGTGCTAGAGACCAGCGAACCTACGAGCAGTACTTC. It codes for CSARDQRTYEQYF.

The rearrangement joins TRBV3-1 to TRBJ2-7; D is ambiguous. The CDR3 length is 12 residues. Germline assignment: CDR1 LGHDT and CDR2 YNNKEL (reference sequence). Trimming shortened V by 2 bases and J by 3 bases, and 5 bases separated the two germline ends. The CDR3 DNA sequence: TGTGCCAGCAGCCAACGGGTCTACGAGCAGTACTTC. This encodes CASSQRVYEQYF.

This clonotype was seen many times. The V call is TRBV13, the J call TRBJ2-1; 14 bases match TRBD2. The V gene end was trimmed by 5 bases and the J gene end by 6 bases; junction bases not matched to a gene: 6. Germline lookup yields CDR1 PRHDT and CDR2 FYEKMQ (reference sequence). This CDR3 has 16 residues. The CDR3 protein is CASSAGLAGGLNEQFF. The CDR3, as DNA: TGTGCCAGCAGCGCCGGACTAGCGGGAGGACTCAATGAGCAGTTCTTC.

The sample holds many counts of this clonotype. This rearrangement joins TRBV7-2 to TRBJ1-5; possible D gene TRBD1, 6 bases. The V gene's germline CDR1 is SGHTA and CDR2 FQGNSA. The CDR3 is 14 amino acids. Trimming pared 5 bases from V and 3 bases from J, leaving 11 bases between. In DNA form, the CDR3 reads TGTGCCAGCAGCACACGACAGGACAATCAGCCCCAGCATTTT. Translation: CASSTRQDNQPQHF.

This clonotype was seen a handful of times. The genes are TRBV3-1 and TRBJ2-2; TRBD2 matches 7 bases. This CDR3 contains 16 residues. Germline trimming cut 4 bases from V and 2 bases from J; bases unmatched to any gene: 7. The germline V gene encodes CDR1 LGHDT and CDR2 YNNKEL (reference sequence). CDR3 protein: CASSRWLADNTGELFF. The CDR3 DNA sequence: TGTGCCAGCAGCCGATGGCTAGCGGATAACACCGGGGAGCTGTTTTTT.

The chain carries TRBV7-2 and TRBJ2-7; no clear D. Per germline, CDR1 SGHTA and CDR2 FQGNSA. This CDR3 has 14 amino acids. V dropped 2 bases and J dropped 0 bases, with 8 bases sitting between them. The CDR3 DNA follows: TGTGCCAGCAGCTTAAACCCGCCCTCCTACGAGCAGTACTTC. The encoded protein is CASSLNPPSYEQYF.

The chain employs TRBV4-3 and TRBJ1-4; TRBD1 might be the D (5 bases). CDR3 length: 14 residues. V lost 0 bases and J lost 10, with 12 bases in between. Germline V gene lookup returns CDR1 LGHNA and CDR2 YSLEER. CDR3 residues: CASSQDRVRGKLFF. The CDR3 region has the DNA TGCGCCAGCAGCCAAGATCGGGTTAGGGGAAAACTGTTTTTT.

This clonotype showed up just a few times. CDR3 loop: CSARADSSSYEQYF. The CDR3 DNA follows: TGCAGTGCTAGAGCTGACTCCAGCTCCTACGAGCAGTACTTC. This rearrangement joins TRBV20-1 to TRBJ2-7; D is undetermined. The CDR3 runs to 14 residues. V shed 1 base and J shed 0 bases, with 10 bases lying between them. The germline V gene encodes CDR1 DFQATT and CDR2 SNEGSKA (reference sequence).